The rows below give T cell receptor beta chains drawn from one sample of a study of blood T cell repertoires in COVID-19. TCRdb keeps only in-frame clones here, not all; method: immunoSEQ multiplex PCR. The table shows a few hundred thousand clones, with roughly 88% occurring only once. The specimen sequenced was PBMCs or T cells enriched from blood (not recorded which). All receptors derive from a woman aged 40 to 50 who had recovered from COVID-19. Both conserved end residues are part of each CDR3. The order of the fields is V gene, J gene, CDR3 length, D gene, CDR3 protein. The D gene is left open where the match is weak.

v_call: TRBV3-1/TRBV3-2; j_call: TRBJ1-1; cdr3_length: 13; d_call: TRBD1; cdr3_aa: CASSQVGGQGAFF
v_call: TRBV12-2; j_call: TRBJ2-1; cdr3_length: 19; d_call: NA; cdr3_aa: CASRSTPPRGLLSYNEQFF
v_call: TRBV19; j_call: TRBJ1-1; cdr3_length: 15; d_call: TRBD1; cdr3_aa: CASSMTAGGQSEAFF
v_call: TRBV6-1; j_call: TRBJ2-7; cdr3_length: 13; d_call: NA; cdr3_aa: CASSETIYQEQYF
v_call: TRBV4-3; j_call: TRBJ2-1; cdr3_length: 17; d_call: TRBD1; cdr3_aa: CASSQSWDRAPWNEQFF
v_call: TRBV19; j_call: TRBJ2-5; cdr3_length: 13; d_call: NA; cdr3_aa: CASSIGGWETQYF
v_call: TRBV18; j_call: TRBJ2-3; cdr3_length: 15; d_call: TRBD2; cdr3_aa: CASSPPLAGVGTQYF
v_call: TRBV20-1; j_call: TRBJ2-1; cdr3_length: 11; d_call: NA; cdr3_aa: CSASKYNEQFF
v_call: TRBV27; j_call: TRBJ2-1; cdr3_length: 16; d_call: TRBD2; cdr3_aa: CASSPRRKRERNEQFF
v_call: TRBV7-8; j_call: TRBJ2-7; cdr3_length: 15; d_call: NA; cdr3_aa: CASSFGFPGGLEQYF
v_call: TRBV6-4; j_call: TRBJ2-7; cdr3_length: 15; d_call: NA; cdr3_aa: CASSDRAGVGREQYF
v_call: TRBV19; j_call: TRBJ1-1; cdr3_length: 16; d_call: NA; cdr3_aa: CASHMTDYYMNTEAFF
v_call: TRBV3-1/TRBV3-2; j_call: TRBJ2-3; cdr3_length: 12; d_call: NA; cdr3_aa: CATRGAGDTQYF
v_call: TRBV15; j_call: TRBJ1-5; cdr3_length: 16; d_call: NA; cdr3_aa: CATSREYPGINQPQHF
v_call: TRBV10-3; j_call: TRBJ1-2; cdr3_length: 13; d_call: NA; cdr3_aa: CAINGGESYGYTF
v_call: TRBV19; j_call: TRBJ1-2; cdr3_length: 16; d_call: NA; cdr3_aa: CASSIATGLANYGYTF
v_call: TRBV2; j_call: TRBJ2-7; cdr3_length: 14; d_call: TRBD2; cdr3_aa: CASSAGTSSYEQYF
v_call: TRBV2; j_call: TRBJ2-5; cdr3_length: 14; d_call: TRBD1; cdr3_aa: CASNINRGEETQYF
v_call: TRBV2; j_call: TRBJ2-7; cdr3_length: 15; d_call: NA; cdr3_aa: CASSPALGPSNEQYF
v_call: TRBV9; j_call: TRBJ2-7; cdr3_length: 15; d_call: NA; cdr3_aa: CASSVMPSSVGEQYF
v_call: TRBV7-2; j_call: TRBJ2-3; cdr3_length: 16; d_call: TRBD1; cdr3_aa: CASSSQGVSYADTQYF
v_call: TRBV3-1/TRBV3-2; j_call: TRBJ1-3; cdr3_length: 15; d_call: NA; cdr3_aa: CASSLEGYSGNTIYF
v_call: TRBV30; j_call: TRBJ1-2; cdr3_length: 16; d_call: TRBD1; cdr3_aa: CAWSIPGQGVASGYTF
v_call: TRBV4-3; j_call: TRBJ2-1; cdr3_length: 15; d_call: TRBD2; cdr3_aa: CASSQVASGYNEQFF
v_call: TRBV7-2; j_call: TRBJ1-4; cdr3_length: 14; d_call: TRBD1; cdr3_aa: CASSMGQAPGKLFF
v_call: TRBV12-3/TRBV12-4; j_call: TRBJ2-7; cdr3_length: 12; d_call: TRBD1; cdr3_aa: CASSTDRFEQYF
v_call: TRBV27; j_call: TRBJ2-7; cdr3_length: 15; d_call: TRBD1; cdr3_aa: CASPPGRDRGFSQYF
v_call: TRBV10-3; j_call: TRBJ2-2; cdr3_length: 11; d_call: NA; cdr3_aa: CAISRTGELFF
v_call: TRBV7-8; j_call: TRBJ2-7; cdr3_length: 13; d_call: NA; cdr3_aa: CASSSRQSYEQYF
v_call: TRBV14; j_call: TRBJ1-2; cdr3_length: 12; d_call: NA; cdr3_aa: CASSRTNYGYTF
v_call: TRBV6-1; j_call: TRBJ1-5; cdr3_length: 16; d_call: TRBD1; cdr3_aa: CASSESGTASNQPQHF
v_call: TRBV29-1; j_call: TRBJ1-3; cdr3_length: 15; d_call: TRBD1; cdr3_aa: CSVGTGTSSGNTIYF
v_call: TRBV5-6; j_call: TRBJ2-7; cdr3_length: 14; d_call: TRBD1; cdr3_aa: CASSLDRGLNEQYF
v_call: TRBV27; j_call: TRBJ1-5; cdr3_length: 14; d_call: TRBD1; cdr3_aa: CASSLQGSNQPQHF
v_call: TRBV15; j_call: TRBJ2-3; cdr3_length: 17; d_call: TRBD2; cdr3_aa: CATSREGLAGSTDTQYF
v_call: TRBV18; j_call: TRBJ1-2; cdr3_length: 18; d_call: TRBD1; cdr3_aa: CASSRDPGQPPSNYGYTF
v_call: TRBV3-1/TRBV3-2; j_call: TRBJ2-7; cdr3_length: 13; d_call: NA; cdr3_aa: CASSREIPYEQYF
v_call: TRBV21-1; j_call: TRBJ2-3; cdr3_length: 17; d_call: NA; cdr3_aa: CASSKVRARRGVDTQYF
v_call: TRBV7-8; j_call: TRBJ2-7; cdr3_length: 14; d_call: NA; cdr3_aa: CASSLVVVTYEQYF
v_call: TRBV5-5; j_call: TRBJ1-5; cdr3_length: 15; d_call: NA; cdr3_aa: CASSSMSPGNQPQHF
v_call: TRBV5-1; j_call: TRBJ1-6; cdr3_length: 13; d_call: NA; cdr3_aa: CASSQDSNSPLHF
v_call: TRBV19; j_call: TRBJ2-3; cdr3_length: 18; d_call: TRBD2; cdr3_aa: CASSPVSGLAGGTDTQYF
v_call: TRBV6-5; j_call: TRBJ2-5; cdr3_length: 15; d_call: TRBD2; cdr3_aa: CASSYRTSGEETQYF
v_call: TRBV7-9; j_call: TRBJ2-3; cdr3_length: 16; d_call: NA; cdr3_aa: CASSFGMRGSPDTQYF
v_call: TRBV29-1; j_call: TRBJ1-1; cdr3_length: 13; d_call: TRBD1; cdr3_aa: CSAKGQGRTEAFF
v_call: TRBV6-5; j_call: TRBJ1-1; cdr3_length: 12; d_call: NA; cdr3_aa: CASRTVNTEAFF
v_call: TRBV13; j_call: TRBJ1-1; cdr3_length: 14; d_call: TRBD1; cdr3_aa: CASSSTGINTEAFF
v_call: TRBV11-2; j_call: TRBJ2-5; cdr3_length: 13; d_call: NA; cdr3_aa: CASSSPGLPPQYF
v_call: TRBV7-8; j_call: TRBJ2-5; cdr3_length: 17; d_call: TRBD1; cdr3_aa: CASSRVPTQDRQETQYF
v_call: TRBV5-1; j_call: TRBJ1-4; cdr3_length: 14; d_call: NA; cdr3_aa: CASSGAGTNEKLFF
v_call: TRBV6-2/TRBV6-3; j_call: TRBJ2-7; cdr3_length: 17; d_call: NA; cdr3_aa: CASSYSIRPWGGYEQYF
v_call: TRBV3-1/TRBV3-2; j_call: TRBJ1-2; cdr3_length: 14; d_call: TRBD1; cdr3_aa: CASSAQGALNGYTF
v_call: TRBV5-1; j_call: TRBJ1-1; cdr3_length: 15; d_call: TRBD1; cdr3_aa: CASSAKQGGSTEAFF
v_call: TRBV5-1; j_call: TRBJ2-5; cdr3_length: 15; d_call: TRBD1; cdr3_aa: CASSPDGQGAETQYF
v_call: TRBV19; j_call: TRBJ2-1; cdr3_length: 18; d_call: TRBD2; cdr3_aa: CASSTRLAGGQLRNEQFF
v_call: TRBV27; j_call: TRBJ2-1; cdr3_length: 16; d_call: TRBD2; cdr3_aa: CASSLRVLAGYNEQFF
v_call: TRBV7-2; j_call: TRBJ2-4; cdr3_length: 17; d_call: TRBD1; cdr3_aa: CASSPRTGQVTKNIQYF
v_call: TRBV4-3; j_call: TRBJ1-2; cdr3_length: 14; d_call: NA; cdr3_aa: CASSQDRVDMAYTF
v_call: TRBV6-2/TRBV6-3; j_call: TRBJ1-2; cdr3_length: 16; d_call: NA; cdr3_aa: CASSPHGGVVDYGYTF